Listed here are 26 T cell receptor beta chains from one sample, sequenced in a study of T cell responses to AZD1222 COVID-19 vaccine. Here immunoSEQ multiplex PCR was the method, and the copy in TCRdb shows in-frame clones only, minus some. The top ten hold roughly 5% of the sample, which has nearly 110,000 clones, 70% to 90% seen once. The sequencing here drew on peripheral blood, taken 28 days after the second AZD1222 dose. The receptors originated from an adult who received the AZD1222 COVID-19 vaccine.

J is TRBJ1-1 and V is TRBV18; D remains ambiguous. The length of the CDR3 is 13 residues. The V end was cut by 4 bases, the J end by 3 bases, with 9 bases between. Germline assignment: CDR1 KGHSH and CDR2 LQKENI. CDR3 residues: CASSRGQDTEAFF. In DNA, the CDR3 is TGTGCCAGCTCACGCGGGCAGGACACTGAAGCTTTCTTT. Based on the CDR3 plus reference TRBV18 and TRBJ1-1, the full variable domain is NAGVMQNPRHLVRRRGQEARLRCSPMKGHSHVYWYRQLPEEGLKFMVYLQKENIIDESGMPKERFSAEFPKEGPSILRIQQVVRGDSAAYFCASSRGQDTEAFFGQGTRLTVV.

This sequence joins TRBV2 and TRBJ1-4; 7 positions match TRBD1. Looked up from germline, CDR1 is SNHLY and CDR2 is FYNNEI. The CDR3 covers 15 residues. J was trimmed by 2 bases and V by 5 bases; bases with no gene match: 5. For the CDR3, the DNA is TGTGCCAGCAGTCCAGGGGGGGTGACTAATGAAAAACTGTTTTTT. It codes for CASSPGGVTNEKLFF.

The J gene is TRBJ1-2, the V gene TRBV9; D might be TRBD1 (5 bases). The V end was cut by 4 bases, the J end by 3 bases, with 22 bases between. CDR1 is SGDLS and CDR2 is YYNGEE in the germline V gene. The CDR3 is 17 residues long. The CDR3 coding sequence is TGTGCCAGCAGCCTAGAGGTATACAGGCCGCGAGACTATGGCTACACCTTC. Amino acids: CASSLEVYRPRDYGYTF.

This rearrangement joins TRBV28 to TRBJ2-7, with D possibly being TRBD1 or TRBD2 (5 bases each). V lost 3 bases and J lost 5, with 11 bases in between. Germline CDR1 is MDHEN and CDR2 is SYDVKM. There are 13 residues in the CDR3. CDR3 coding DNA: TGTGCCAGCAGTTTTGGGCGAGGGGACGAGCAGTACTTC. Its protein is CASSFGRGDEQYF. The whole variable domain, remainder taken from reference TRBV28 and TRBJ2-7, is DVKVTQSSRYLVKRTGEKVFLECVQDMDHENMFWYRQDPGLGLRLIYFSYDVKMKEKGDIPEGYSVSREKKERFSLILESASTNQTSMYLCASSFGRGDEQYFGPGTRLTVT.

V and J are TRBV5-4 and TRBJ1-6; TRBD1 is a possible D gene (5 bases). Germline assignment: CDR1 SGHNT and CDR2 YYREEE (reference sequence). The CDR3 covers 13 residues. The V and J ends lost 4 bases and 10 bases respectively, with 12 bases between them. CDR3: CASSRDWGSPLHF. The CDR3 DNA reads TGTGCCAGCAGCAGGGACTGGGGATCACCCCTCCACTTT.

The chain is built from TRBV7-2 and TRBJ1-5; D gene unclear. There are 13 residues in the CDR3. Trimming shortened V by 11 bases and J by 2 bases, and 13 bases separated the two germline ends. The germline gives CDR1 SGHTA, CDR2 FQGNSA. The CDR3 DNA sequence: TGTGCCTGTGGCCCGGGAGGCAATCAGCCCCAGCATTTT. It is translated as CACGPGGNQPQHF.

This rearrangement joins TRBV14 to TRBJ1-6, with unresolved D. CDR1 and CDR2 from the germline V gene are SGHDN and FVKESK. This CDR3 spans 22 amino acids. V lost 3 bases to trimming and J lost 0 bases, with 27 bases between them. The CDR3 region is CASSQHPSGRESFSSYNSPLHF. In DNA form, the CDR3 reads TGTGCCAGCAGCCAGCACCCCTCGGGGAGAGAATCCTTTAGCTCCTATAATTCACCCCTCCACTTT.

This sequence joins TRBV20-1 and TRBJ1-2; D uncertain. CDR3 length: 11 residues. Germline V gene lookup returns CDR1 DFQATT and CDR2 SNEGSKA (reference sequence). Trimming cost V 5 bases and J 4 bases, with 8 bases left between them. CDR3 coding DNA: TGCAGTGCTGTGGGCTCCTATGGCTACACCTTC. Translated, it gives CSAVGSYGYTF.

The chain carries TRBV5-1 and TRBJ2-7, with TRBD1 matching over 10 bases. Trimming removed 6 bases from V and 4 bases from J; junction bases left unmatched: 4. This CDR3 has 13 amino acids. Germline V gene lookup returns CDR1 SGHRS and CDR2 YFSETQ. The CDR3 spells CASTRTGGYEQYF. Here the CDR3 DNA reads TGCGCCAGCACTCGGACAGGGGGATACGAGCAGTACTTC.

The CDR3, as DNA: TGTGCCAGCAGCCGGAGGGACAGTCAGGATTCACCCCTCCACTTT. Translated, it gives CASSRRDSQDSPLHF. The gene calls are TRBV4-2 and TRBJ1-6, with 7 positions matching TRBD1. V lost 4 bases and J lost 8; bases outside the gene matches: 8. Per germline, CDR1 LGHNA and CDR2 YNFKEQ. This CDR3 comprises 15 residues.

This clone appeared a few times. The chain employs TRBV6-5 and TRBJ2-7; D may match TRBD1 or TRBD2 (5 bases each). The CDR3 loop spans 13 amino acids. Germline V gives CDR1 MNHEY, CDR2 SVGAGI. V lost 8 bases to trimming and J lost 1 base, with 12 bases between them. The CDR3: CASQAWGSYEQYF. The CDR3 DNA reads TGTGCCAGCCAGGCCTGGGGGTCCTACGAGCAGTACTTC.

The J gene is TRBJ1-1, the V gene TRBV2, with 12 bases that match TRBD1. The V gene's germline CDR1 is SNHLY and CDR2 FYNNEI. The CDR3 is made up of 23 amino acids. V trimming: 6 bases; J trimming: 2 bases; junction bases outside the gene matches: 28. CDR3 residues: CASSGADRSRVRDRGLFNTEAFF. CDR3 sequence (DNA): TGTGCCAGCAGCGGGGCGGATAGAAGTCGGGTGAGGGACAGGGGGCTGTTTAACACTGAAGCTTTCTTT.

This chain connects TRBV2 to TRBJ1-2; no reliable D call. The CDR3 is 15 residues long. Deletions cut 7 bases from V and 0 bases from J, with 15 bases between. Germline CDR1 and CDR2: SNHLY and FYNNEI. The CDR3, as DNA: TGTGCCAGCAAACCGAAGGAGACAACTAACTATGGCTACACCTTC. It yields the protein CASKPKETTNYGYTF.

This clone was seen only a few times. The CDR3 reads CASSFSRGRLEQYF. The CDR3 DNA is TGTGCCAGCAGTTTCTCCAGGGGTCGGCTCGAGCAGTACTTC. The chain combines TRBV27 with TRBJ2-7; maybe TRBD1 (6 bases). The germline V gene has CDR1 MNHEY and CDR2 SMNVEV (reference sequence). V lost 3 bases to trimming and J lost 6 bases, with 15 bases between them. The CDR3 consists of 14 residues.

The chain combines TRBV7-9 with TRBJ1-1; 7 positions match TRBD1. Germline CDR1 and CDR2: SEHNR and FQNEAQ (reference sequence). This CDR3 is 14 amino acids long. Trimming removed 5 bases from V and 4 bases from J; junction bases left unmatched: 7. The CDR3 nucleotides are TGTGCCAGCAGCCCTCGACAGGGCAGCACTGAAGCTTTCTTT. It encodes CASSPRQGSTEAFF.

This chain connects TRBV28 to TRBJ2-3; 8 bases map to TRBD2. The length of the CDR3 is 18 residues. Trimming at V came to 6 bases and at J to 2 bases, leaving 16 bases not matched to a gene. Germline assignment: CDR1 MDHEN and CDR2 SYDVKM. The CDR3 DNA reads TGTGCCAGCAGCCCGAGTCTGGCTAGCGGGTCAATCACAGATACGCAGTATTTT. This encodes CASSPSLASGSITDTQYF.

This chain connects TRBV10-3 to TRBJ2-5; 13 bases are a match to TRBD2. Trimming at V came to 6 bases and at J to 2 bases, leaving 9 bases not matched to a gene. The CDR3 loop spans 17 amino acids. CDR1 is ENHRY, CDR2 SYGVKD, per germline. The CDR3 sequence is CAISGPSTSGGQETQYF. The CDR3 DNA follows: TGTGCCATCAGCGGTCCTTCGACTAGCGGGGGGCAAGAGACCCAGTACTTC.

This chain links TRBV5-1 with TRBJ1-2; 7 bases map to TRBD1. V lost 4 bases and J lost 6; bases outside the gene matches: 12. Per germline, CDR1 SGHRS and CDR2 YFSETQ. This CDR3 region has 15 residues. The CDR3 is CASSQDRVVQDGYTF. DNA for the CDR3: TGCGCCAGCAGCCAAGACAGGGTAGTCCAGGATGGCTACACCTTC.

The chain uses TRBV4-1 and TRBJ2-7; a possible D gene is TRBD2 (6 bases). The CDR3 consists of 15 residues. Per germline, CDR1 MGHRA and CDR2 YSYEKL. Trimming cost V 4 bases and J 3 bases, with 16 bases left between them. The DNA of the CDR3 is TGCGCCAGCAGCCCACAGGAGGAGGGGATCTACGAGCAGTACTTC. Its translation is CASSPQEEGIYEQYF.

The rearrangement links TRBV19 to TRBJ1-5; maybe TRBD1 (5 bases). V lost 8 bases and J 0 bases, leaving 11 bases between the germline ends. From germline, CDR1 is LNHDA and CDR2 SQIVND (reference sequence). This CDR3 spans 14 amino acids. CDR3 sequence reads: CASRRVFSNQPQHF. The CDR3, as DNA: TGTGCCAGTCGCAGGGTATTTAGCAATCAGCCCCAGCATTTT.

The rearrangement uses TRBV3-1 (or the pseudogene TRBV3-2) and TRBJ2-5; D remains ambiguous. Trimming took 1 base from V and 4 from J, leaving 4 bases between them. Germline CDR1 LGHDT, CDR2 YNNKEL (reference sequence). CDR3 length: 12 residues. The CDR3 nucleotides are TGTGCCAGCAGCCAAGGGGGAGAGACCCAGTACTTC. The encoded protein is CASSQGGETQYF.

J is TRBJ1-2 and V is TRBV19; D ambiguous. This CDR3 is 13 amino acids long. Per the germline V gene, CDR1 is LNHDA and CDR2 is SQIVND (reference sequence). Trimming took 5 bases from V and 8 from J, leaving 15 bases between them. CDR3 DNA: TGTGCCAGTAGTGTCCGGGATTTTGGCGGCTACACCTTC. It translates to CASSVRDFGGYTF.

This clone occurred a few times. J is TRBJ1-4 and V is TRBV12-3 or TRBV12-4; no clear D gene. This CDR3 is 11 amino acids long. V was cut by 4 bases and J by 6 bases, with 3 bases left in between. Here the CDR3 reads CASSSYEKLFF. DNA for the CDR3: TGTGCCAGCAGTTCTTATGAAAAACTGTTTTTT.

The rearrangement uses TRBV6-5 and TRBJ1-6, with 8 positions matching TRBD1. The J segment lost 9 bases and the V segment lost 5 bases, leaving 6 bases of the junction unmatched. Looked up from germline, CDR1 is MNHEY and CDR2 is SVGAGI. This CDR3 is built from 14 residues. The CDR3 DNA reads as TGTGCCAGCAGTAAGACAGGGGAGGCTTCACCCCTCCACTTT. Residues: CASSKTGEASPLHF.

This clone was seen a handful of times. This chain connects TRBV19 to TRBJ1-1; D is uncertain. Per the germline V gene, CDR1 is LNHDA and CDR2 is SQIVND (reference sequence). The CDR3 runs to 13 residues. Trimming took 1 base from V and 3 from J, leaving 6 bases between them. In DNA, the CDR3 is TGTGCCAGTAGTATAGGTGAGGACACTGAAGCTTTCTTT. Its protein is CASSIGEDTEAFF.

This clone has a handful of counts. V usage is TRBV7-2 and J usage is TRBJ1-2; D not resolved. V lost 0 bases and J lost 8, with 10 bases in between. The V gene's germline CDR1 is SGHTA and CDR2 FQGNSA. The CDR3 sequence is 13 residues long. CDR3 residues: CASSLAETRGYTF. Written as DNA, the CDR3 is TGTGCCAGCAGCTTAGCCGAAACCCGGGGCTACACCTTC.